This T cell receptor (beta chain) was documented in a study of shared T cell receptors in the human thymus (dated by TCRdb to about 2021). For the study in its entirety: The study investigated the way shared, self-reactive T-cell receptor alpha chains are produced in the human thymus.

Turning to this clone: Its binding antigen is unknown. No base-level quality is on record; no much larger clone is a single base apart.

Library preparation used the immunoSEQ multiplex PCR assay. TCRdb carries this immuneACCESS record with in-frame sequences only. Its versions omit some clonotypes, under half of them owing to an unresolved V gene in the studies checked, with the rest unexplained. The sample data list roughly 550,000 clones, and 70% to 80% of these were observed just once. In total, the top ten clones hold around 0.012% of the sample. Looking up the germline V gene (reference sequence) yields CDR1 LNHNV and CDR2 YYDKDF. The CDR3 runs 15 amino acids, cysteine and phenylalanine included. Solely the CDR3 DNA is kept, with 45 bases framed from the first base. The V and J ends are trimmed by 7 bases and 5 bases, leaving 18 bases between them. These records were also assigned to another study, of human thymus T cells. The second study reports: In Finland, the donors were immunologically healthy infants who were having open corrective cardiac surgery for congenital heart defects. Thymus tissue was obtained as surgical resects removed during corrective cardiac surgery. Biased V and J gene segment usage appeared to be present in both thymic and peripheral blood repertoires. The related research reported highly overlapping thymic TCR repertoires among unrelated individuals. The study used eight infant thymus samples plus four related peripheral blood samples to characterize TCR alpha and beta repertoires. Donor ages ranged from roughly 6 to 250 days, and the cohort comprised more than 5 male and two female infants. Thymocytes were freed from the tissue by mechanical means and kept at -70 degrees C as pellets of roughly 8.5-31 million cells. A QIAsymphony instrument was used to extract genomic DNA from the frozen cell pellets. Using the immunoSEQ multiplex PCR assay, the TCRB and TCRAD loci were amplified from a standardized quantity of quality-controlled genomic DNA. The amplicons spanned the V(D)J region and were long enough to cover the CDR3 and allow V and J genes to be identified. The amplicons were sequenced on an Illumina platform via the commercial immunoSEQ service. Corrections for primer bias and sequencing errors followed previously described methods, while TCRAD and TCRB definitions were based on the IMGT database. The repertoires were analysed using immunoSEQ Analyzer 3.0 and VDJTools for basic statistics, V/J segment usage, diversity estimates, rarefaction and pairwise overlap. Chao1, ChaoE, Efron-Thisted, Shannon and inverse Simpson indices were used to estimate diversity, which was also estimated on datasets down-sampled to the smallest sample. For repertoire overlap, CDR3 nucleotide sequence, V gene and J gene had to match strictly, and clustering was done by Jaccard-based multidimensional scaling. On average, around 810,000 unique TCRB clonotypes were obtained from thymus samples, compared with roughly 84,000 from blood samples.

Sequenced sample: thymocytes. This TCR came from a boy younger than two with a congenital heart defect. Donor details come from another sample of the same person, matched by shared clones. Recombination joined TRBV15 with TRBJ2-1; TRBD2 is a weak D gene call, 5 bases matching. CDR3 loop: CATTDWTRIDNEQFF. The DNA sequence is as follows: TGTGCCACCACGGACTGGACCCGGATAGACAATGAGCAGTTCTTC.